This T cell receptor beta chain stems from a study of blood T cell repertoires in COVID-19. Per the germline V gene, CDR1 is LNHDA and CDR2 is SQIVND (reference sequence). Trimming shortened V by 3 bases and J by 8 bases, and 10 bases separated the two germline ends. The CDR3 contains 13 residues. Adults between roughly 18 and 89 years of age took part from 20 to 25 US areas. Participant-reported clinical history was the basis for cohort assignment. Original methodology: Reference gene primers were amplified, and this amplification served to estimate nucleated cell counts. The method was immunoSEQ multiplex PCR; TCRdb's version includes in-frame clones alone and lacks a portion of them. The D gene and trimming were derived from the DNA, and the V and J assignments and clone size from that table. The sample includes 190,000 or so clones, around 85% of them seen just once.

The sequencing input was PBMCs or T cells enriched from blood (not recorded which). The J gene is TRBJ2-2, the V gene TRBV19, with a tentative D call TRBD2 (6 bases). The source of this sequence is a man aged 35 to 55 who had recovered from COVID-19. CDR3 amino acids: CASSISAGGELFF. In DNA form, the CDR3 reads TGTGCCAGTAGTATTTCAGCGGGTGGGGAGCTGTTTTTT.